This TCR beta chain was recorded in a study of molecular identifiers for immune sequencing clone quantification (dated by TCRdb to 2017 to 2018). Background on the whole study: For a replicate experiment, the RNA from either approximately 20,000 or 100,000 naive CD8 T cells was divided into five aliquots, and four of those aliquots went on to sequencing. This methods study used CD8 T cells to benchmark TCR RNA copy counting and molecular-identifier clustering-based TCR repertoire sequencing (MIDCIRS). Broader findings and caveats from the paper: When barcode sub-clustering was not used, chimeric consensus sequences inflated TCR diversity, with chimeras reaching as high as 47%. Modeling gave about three recovered TCR RNA copies per cell versus 8 to 10 by digital PCR, implying approximately 30% capture efficiency. Highly expanded clone sizes could be underestimated because identical TCR molecules may share a barcode. The naive libraries included spiked-in Jurkat TCR RNA (around 9 copies' worth), and this Jurkat TCR RNA is not part of the donor repertoire. In CMV-specific effector cells, clones with more than 20 RNA copies contained over 97% of molecules, whereas in naive cells such clones contained under 1% of molecules. Spiked-in Jurkat TCR RNA equal to a single cell's worth was reported to be detectable even within 1,100,000 naive CD8 T cells.

Receptors were amplified or captured by PCR. Sequencing was performed on an Illumina HiSeq 4000. Bulk TCR libraries were generated as previously described, with the TCR primers listed in Table S5 used. Total RNA was purified with the Qiagen AllPrep DNA/RNA kit. Before analysis, reads from multiple sequencing runs of the same library were pooled. As for how the authors treated the data: Reads were retained only if an exact TCR constant sequence was present, and the retained reads were trimmed to 150 nt and grouped according to their 12-nt molecular barcodes. Reads inside each barcode group were sub-clustered using a 15% Levenshtein threshold, and a quality-weighted consensus sequence was constructed for each RNA molecule. Non-functional sequences were excluded, and lower-count sequences lying one edit away from another sequence were also excluded. Barcode sub-clusters with fewer than 20% of the maximum read count were removed, based on fitting two negative binomial distributions. The public reads were run again by TCRdb, first through fastp at Q25 and then through MiXCR, and only productive beta chains were kept. Duplicate CDR3 protein sequences are folded into a single record with the most common DNA and genes. In this record, the V and J calls reflect TCRdb's handling and not the investigators' own analysis. For this sample there are more than 250,000 distinct CDR3 sequences; about 20% appear just once. The top ten clonotypes cover 0.81% of the sample.

Libraries of naive CD8 T cells were built from anywhere between about 17,000 and 1,000,000 sorted cells, with 10%, 30% or 50% of the purified RNA used. On a BD FACSAria II, naive CD8 T cells were FACS-sorted as CD8+CD4-CCR7+CD45RA+ and collected into RLT Plus buffer. Detection sensitivity was tested by spiking Jurkat RNA equal to roughly 9 TCR copies' worth into samples containing about 19,000-1,000,000 naive CD8 T cells. CD8 T cells were enriched using RosetteSep CD8+ T Cell Enrichment Cocktail and Ficoll-Paque, and the enriched cells then underwent ACK red cell lysis. This clonotype was seen ten or more times. This clone's antigen is unknown. No clone much larger than this one lies a single base away; base qualities are absent. The CDR3 runs 13 amino acids, cysteine and phenylalanine included. CDR3 DNA only is kept here, 39 bases in frame from base 1. For CDR1 and CDR2, the germline V gene (reference sequence) lists MNHNY and SVGAGI. The V end loses 2 bases and the J end loses 4 bases, and a stretch of 9 bases separates them.

This sequence uses TRBV6-6 and TRBJ2-7; 6 matching bases give a weak D call of TRBD1. Sequenced: naive CD8+ T cells from blood, with Jurkat cell RNA spiked in. This specimen's cell subset or site label, per the study, means: FACS-sorted CD8+CD4-CCR7+CD45RA+ naive T cells. This sequence was found in a human donor in good health. Some libraries in this study had Jurkat cell RNA spiked in. The CDR3 corresponds to CASSYADSYEQYF. The sequenced DNA: TGTGCCAGCAGTTACGCGGACAGTTACGAGCAGTACTTC.